This T cell receptor beta chain was identified in a study of blood T cell repertoires in COVID-19. Study information: Italy, Spain and the United States were the sources of the convalescent and acute COVID-19 samples. The cDNA or gDNA used as material had been derived from T cells, B-cell-depleted T cells, or PBMCs.

Original methodology: It was from reference gene primer amplification that nucleated cell counts were estimated. Produced via immunoSEQ multiplex PCR; TCRdb's table is partial and in-frame only. Clone size and V and J calls were adopted from that table, with D and trimming inferred from the DNA. This repertoire shows about 26,000 clones, around 89% found once; its top ten account for around 1.7%. V was clipped by 2 bases and J by 0 bases, with 12 bases between them. The CDR3 is 16 residues long. The V gene's germline CDR1 is SEHNR and CDR2 FQNEAQ (reference sequence). The V gene is TRBV7-9, the J gene TRBJ2-3, with a tentative D call TRBD1 (5 bases). Sequenced sample: peripheral blood. This receptor was taken from a woman in her fifties or sixties with active COVID-19. The CDR3 DNA reads as TGTGCCAGCAGCTTAATCAGTACAGGCAGCACAGATACGCAGTATTTT. As protein: CASSLISTGSTDTQYF.